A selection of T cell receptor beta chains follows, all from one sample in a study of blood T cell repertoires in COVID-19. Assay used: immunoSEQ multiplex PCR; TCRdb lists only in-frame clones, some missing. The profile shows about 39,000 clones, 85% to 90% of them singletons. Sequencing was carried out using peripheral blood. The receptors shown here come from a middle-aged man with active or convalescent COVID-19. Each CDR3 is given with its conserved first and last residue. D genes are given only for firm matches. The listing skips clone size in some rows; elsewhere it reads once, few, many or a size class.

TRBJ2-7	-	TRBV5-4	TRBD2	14	CATARESYSYEQYF	TGTGCCACCGCGCGGGAGAGTTACTCCTACGAGCAGTACTTC
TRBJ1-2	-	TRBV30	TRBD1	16	CAWKTGQNPTTYGYTF	TGTGCCTGGAAAACGGGACAGAATCCTACTACCTATGGCTACACCTTC
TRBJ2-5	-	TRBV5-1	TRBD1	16	CASSLAFTGGSETQYF	TGCGCCAGCAGCTTGGCCTTTACAGGGGGCTCTGAGACCCAGTACTTC
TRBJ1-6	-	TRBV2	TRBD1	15	CARGTAGSGNSPLHF	TGTGCCAGAGGGACAGCCGGATCGGGTAATTCACCCCTCCACTTT
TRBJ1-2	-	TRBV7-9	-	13	CASTDRTNYGYTF	TGTGCCAGCACCGACAGGACTAACTATGGCTACACCTTC
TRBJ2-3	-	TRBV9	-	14	CASSVLDYTDTQYF	TGTGCCAGCAGCGTTTTGGACTACACAGATACGCAGTATTTT
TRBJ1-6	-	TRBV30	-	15	CAWSYRANYNSPLHF	TGTGCCTGGTCTTACAGGGCAAACTATAATTCACCCCTCCACTTT
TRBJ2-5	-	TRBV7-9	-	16	CASRDLQTGGQETQYF	TGTGCCAGCAGGGATCTACAGACAGGTGGACAGGAGACCCAGTACTTC
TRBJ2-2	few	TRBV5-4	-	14	CASSYTGYTGELFF	TGTGCCAGCAGCTACACAGGGTATACCGGGGAGCTGTTTTTT
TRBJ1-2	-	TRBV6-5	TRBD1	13	CATKRDSLYGYTF	TGTGCCACCAAAAGGGACAGCCTCTATGGCTACACCTTC
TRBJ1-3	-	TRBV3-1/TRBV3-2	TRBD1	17	CASSQGLDRSSGNTIYF	TGTGCCAGCAGCCAGGGGCTGGACAGGAGCTCTGGAAACACCATATATTTT
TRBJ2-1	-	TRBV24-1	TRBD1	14	CATSDNRGANEQFF	TGTGCCACCAGTGATAACAGGGGCGCCAATGAGCAGTTCTTC
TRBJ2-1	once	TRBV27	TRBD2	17	CASSPQLAGVSYNEQFF	TGTGCCAGCAGTCCCCAACTAGCGGGAGTGTCCTACAATGAGCAGTTCTTC
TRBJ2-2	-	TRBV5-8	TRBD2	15	CASSFFSGVTGELFF	TGTGCCAGCAGCTTTTTCAGCGGGGTGACCGGGGAGCTGTTTTTT
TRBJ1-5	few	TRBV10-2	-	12	CASSTGYQPQHF	TGCGCCAGCAGCACAGGGTATCAGCCCCAGCATTTT
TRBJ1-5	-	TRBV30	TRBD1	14	CAWSRQGGNQPQHF	TGTGCCTGGAGTCGACAGGGGGGCAATCAGCCCCAGCATTTT
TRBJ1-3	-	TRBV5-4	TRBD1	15	CASSPQGGSWNTIYF	TGTGCCAGCAGCCCCCAGGGGGGATCATGGAACACCATATATTTT
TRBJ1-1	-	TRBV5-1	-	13	CASSRESNTEAFF	TGCGCCAGCTCCAGGGAATCGAACACTGAAGCTTTCTTT
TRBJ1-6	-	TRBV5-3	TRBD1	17	CARSLEGADRFNSPLHF	TGTGCCAGAAGCCTGGAGGGGGCCGACAGGTTTAATTCACCCCTCCACTTT
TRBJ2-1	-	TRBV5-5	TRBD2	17	CASSLKPHSGRDHEQFF	TGTGCCAGCAGCCTGAAGCCCCATAGCGGGAGAGATCATGAGCAGTTCTTC
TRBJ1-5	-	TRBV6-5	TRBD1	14	CASSSGQLNQPQHF	TGTGCCAGCAGTTCGGGACAGCTAAATCAGCCCCAGCATTTT
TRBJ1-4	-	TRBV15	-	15	CATSRQTLGGEKLFF	TGTGCCACCAGCCGACAAACCCTCGGGGGTGAAAAACTGTTTTTT
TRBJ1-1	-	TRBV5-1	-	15	CASSLASRGYTEAFF	TGCGCCAGCAGCTTAGCCTCCCGGGGTTACACTGAAGCTTTCTTT
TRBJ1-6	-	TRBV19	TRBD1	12	CASSNRGSPLHF	TGTGCCAGTAGTAACAGGGGTTCACCCCTCCACTTT
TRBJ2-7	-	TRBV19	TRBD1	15	CASSTGQDTTYEQYF	TGTGCCAGTAGTACAGGACAGGACACCACCTACGAGCAGTACTTC
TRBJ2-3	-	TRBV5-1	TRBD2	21	CASSSPPASGTTPLGTDTQYF	TGCGCCAGCAGCTCCCCCCCGGCTAGCGGGACCACCCCCTTGGGCACAGATACGCAGTATTTT
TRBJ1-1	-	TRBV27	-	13	CASRLDSRTEAFF	TGTGCCAGCCGTCTCGACAGCAGGACTGAAGCTTTCTTT
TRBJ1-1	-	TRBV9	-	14	CASRALDRNTEAFF	TGTGCCAGCAGAGCACTCGACAGGAACACTGAAGCTTTCTTT
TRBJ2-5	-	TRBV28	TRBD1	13	CASGRQGPPTQYF	TGTGCCAGCGGCCGACAGGGGCCCCCGACCCAGTACTTC
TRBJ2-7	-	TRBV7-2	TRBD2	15	CASSLAGLANYEQYF	TGTGCCAGCAGCTTAGCGGGACTAGCTAACTACGAGCAGTACTTC
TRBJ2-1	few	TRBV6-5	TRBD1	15	CASSYSRQGRNEQFF	TGTGCCAGCAGTTACTCTCGACAGGGGAGGAATGAGCAGTTCTTC
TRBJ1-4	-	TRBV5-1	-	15	CASSLSAATNEKLFF	TGCGCCAGCAGCTTGAGCGCAGCAACTAATGAAAAACTGTTTTTT
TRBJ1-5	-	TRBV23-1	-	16	CASSHGPGLRNQPQHF	TGCGCCAGCAGTCATGGGCCAGGGTTACGCAATCAGCCCCAGCATTTT
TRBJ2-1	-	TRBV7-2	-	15	CARSWTGVIYNEQFF	TGTGCCAGGTCGTGGACGGGAGTCATTTACAATGAGCAGTTCTTC
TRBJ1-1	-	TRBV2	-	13	CASSEGQDTEAFF	TGTGCCAGCAGTGAAGGGCAGGACACTGAAGCTTTCTTT
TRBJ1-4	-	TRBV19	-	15	CASSIRTTTNEKLFF	TGTGCCAGTAGTATACGGACAACAACTAATGAAAAACTGTTTTTT
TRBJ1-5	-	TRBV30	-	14	CAWSVHGFSQPQHF	TGTGCCTGGAGTGTACACGGGTTTAGTCAGCCCCAGCATTTT
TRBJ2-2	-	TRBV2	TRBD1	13	CASNPQGPGELFF	TGTGCCAGCAATCCACAGGGGCCCGGGGAGCTGTTTTTT
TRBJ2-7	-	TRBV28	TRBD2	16	CASTPPGTSGSYEQYF	TGTGCCAGCACCCCACCCGGGACTAGCGGCTCCTACGAGCAGTACTTC
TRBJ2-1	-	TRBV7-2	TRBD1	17	CASSKVRGGDSFHEQFF	TGTGCCAGCAGCAAAGTGAGAGGGGGCGATTCCTTCCATGAGCAGTTCTTC